Listed below are T cell receptor beta chains from one sample, sequenced in a study of T cell responses to AZD1222 COVID-19 vaccine. TCRdb's table, derived via immunoSEQ multiplex PCR, lists solely in-frame clones and lacks some. The repertoire includes fewer than 150,000 clones, roughly nine tenths of them detected once, and approximately 9.4% sits in the top ten. The sequencing used peripheral blood, collected 28 days after the second AZD1222 dose. The receptor source for this set is an adult who received the AZD1222 COVID-19 vaccine. Each CDR3 is given with its conserved first and last residue. The order of the fields is V gene, J gene, clone size, CDR3 protein. Clone sizes are given selectively: once, few, many, or a class where the clone is expanded.

TRBV12-5	TRBJ1-5	many	CASGLGENQPQHF
TRBV6-5	TRBJ2-4	.	CASSFSPRVIQYF
TRBV27	TRBJ2-1	.	CASSLSGGRLAVTYNEQFF
TRBV7-9	TRBJ2-1	.	CASSPSQGTYNEQFF
TRBV5-1	TRBJ1-1	.	CASSLDAASWNTEAFF
TRBV30	TRBJ1-2	once	CAWSVGPTYYGYTF
TRBV2	TRBJ1-1	.	CASSDEGGTEAFF
TRBV11-2	TRBJ1-2	few	CASSLPGQSSALAF
TRBV27	TRBJ1-1	.	CASSLSPGTGNTEAFF
TRBV24-1	TRBJ2-5	medium-sized	CATSDGPSETQYF
TRBV19	TRBJ1-6	once	CASGQGSGSPLHF
TRBV6-2/TRBV6-3	TRBJ1-5	.	CASSYSRRGGGNQPQHF
TRBV7-8	TRBJ2-5	.	CASSSRAAGGTGETQYF
TRBV5-6	TRBJ1-2	.	CASSLGPGANYGYTF
TRBV7-8	TRBJ2-6	.	CASSSLKASSGRSGANVLTF
TRBV6-5	TRBJ1-5	.	CASRLLPFEGNQPQHF
TRBV28	TRBJ2-3	.	CASSFDTQYF
TRBV19	TRBJ1-2	.	CASSTTGGNYGYTF
TRBV5-6	TRBJ2-5	.	CASSLAQGWYQETQYF
TRBV6-6	TRBJ1-2	.	CASSSRQFYGYTF
TRBV6-5	TRBJ2-7	.	CASTRSGQASEQYF
TRBV9	TRBJ1-1	.	CASSGGNTEAFF
TRBV5-5	TRBJ2-3	.	CASLQGILVLDTQYF
TRBV5-4	TRBJ2-5	.	CASSPEDSQETQYF
TRBV6-5	TRBJ1-2	.	CASTEGHPRAYGYTF
TRBV15	TRBJ2-4	.	CATSRDLGGEGRNIQYF
TRBV7-9	TRBJ1-1	once	CASSLAGTGNTEAFF
TRBV7-9	TRBJ1-4	.	CASSPGQATGLTNEKLFF
TRBV3-1/TRBV3-2	TRBJ2-1	.	CASSPSGWNEQFF
TRBV5-4	TRBJ2-6	few	CASSSYTVAGANVLTF
TRBV5-1	TRBJ2-1	.	CASSLVGGPYNEQFF